The 29 T cell receptor beta chains given below trace back to one sample, sequenced in a study of T cell responses to AZD1222 COVID-19 vaccine (dated by TCRdb to the early 2020s). Libraries were built with the immunoSEQ multiplex PCR assay. Here the immuneACCESS table is served through TCRdb, limited to in-frame sequences with V and J called. Missing clones are a known gap in these copies; in checked studies unresolved V genes cover under half, and the rest lacks a known reason. Within this sample are about 170,000 clones, with roughly 89% of them counted one time only. More than 1.5% of the sample is taken by the ten largest. Reading the label with the study, this specimen's time point is: baseline before first vaccination. Sequenced here: peripheral blood, sampled on day 0 of AZD1222 vaccination. All receptors come from an adult in good health.

The CDR3 sequence is CASSFGRGSPLHF. CDR3 coding DNA: TGTGCCAGCAGCTTCGGGAGGGGATCACCCCTCCACTTT. The genes are TRBV7-3 and TRBJ1-6; D perhaps matches TRBD1 (5 bases). This CDR3 comprises 13 residues. Between the trimmed V and J ends, which lost 3 bases and 10 bases, there was a span of 10 bases. CDR1 and CDR2 (germline): SGHTA, FQGTGA. Full variable domain (outside the CDR3, taken from reference TRBV7-3 and TRBJ1-6): GAGVSQTPSNKVTEKGKYVELRCDPISGHTALYWYRQSLGQGPEFLIYFQGTGAADDSGLPNDRFFAVRPEGSVSTLKIQRTERGDSAVYLCASSFGRGSPLHFGNGTRLTVT.

This clone has only one observation. The rearrangement uses TRBV7-9 and TRBJ2-3; 10 bases align to TRBD2. V shed 4 bases, J shed 1 base, and the junction held 2 bases outside the gene matches. CDR3 length: 15 residues. CDR1 is SEHNR, CDR2 FQNEAQ, per germline (reference sequence). The CDR3 nucleotides read TGTGCCAGCAGCTCGGGGACTAGCGGCACAGATACGCAGTATTTT. This gives the protein CASSSGTSGTDTQYF.

The genes are TRBV29-1 and TRBJ2-1; TRBD2 agrees at 13 bases. There are 14 residues in the CDR3. Germline V gene lookup returns CDR1 SQVTM and CDR2 ANQGSEA. V lost 7 bases to trimming and J lost 9 bases; unmatched junction nucleotides: 9. Here the CDR3 DNA reads TGCAGCGGGGGGACTAGCGGGAATCATGGTGAGCAGTTCTTC. Its protein product is CSGGTSGNHGEQFF.

This chain joins TRBV5-6 and TRBJ1-2; D is uncertain. Germline loops: CDR1 SGHDT, CDR2 YYEEEE. V lost 4 bases to trimming and J lost 5 bases, with 12 bases between them. The CDR3 is 13 residues long. The CDR3 region is CASSKGLKYGYTF. CDR3 nucleotide sequence: TGTGCCAGCAGCAAAGGGTTGAAATATGGCTACACCTTC.

This chain uses TRBV19 with TRBJ1-5; D is unclear. CDR1 and CDR2 (germline): LNHDA, SQIVND (reference sequence). With 2 bases removed from V and 0 bases from J, the gap between germline ends came to 8 bases. CDR3 size: 15 residues. The chain's CDR3 is CASSIQLYSNQPQHF. DNA of the CDR3: TGTGCCAGTAGTATACAACTGTATAGCAATCAGCCCCAGCATTTT.

This chain links TRBV20-1 with TRBJ2-3; a weak D match, TRBD1 (6 bases). Germline V gene lookup returns CDR1 DFQATT and CDR2 SNEGSKA (reference sequence). V lost 3 bases, J lost 9 bases, and 19 bases lay in between. The CDR3 length is 14 residues. The chain's CDR3 is CSASLLPGDRTQYF. DNA for the CDR3: TGCAGTGCTAGTCTCCTCCCAGGGGATCGGACGCAGTATTTT.

V and J are TRBV3-1 (or the pseudogene TRBV3-2) and TRBJ1-1; TRBD1 aligns across 7 bases. The CDR3 length is 11 residues. The V gene's germline CDR1 is LGHDT and CDR2 YNNKEL (reference sequence). The V segment lost 5 bases and the J segment 11 bases; nucleotides outside the gene matches: 5. CDR3 sequence: CASSSQGSAFF. As DNA, the CDR3 is TGTGCCAGCAGCTCACAGGGGTCGGCTTTCTTT.

Written as DNA, the CDR3 is TGCGCCAGCAGCTTGAGGACCGGGACTAGTCTAAATGAGCAGTTCTTC. It encodes CASSLRTGTSLNEQFF. This chain connects TRBV5-1 to TRBJ2-1; 8 bases map to TRBD2. The V gene end was trimmed by 1 base and the J gene end by 7 bases; junction bases not matched to a gene: 10. The germline gives CDR1 SGHRS, CDR2 YFSETQ. CDR3 length equals 16 residues.

The chain employs TRBV9 and TRBJ2-5, with D perhaps matching TRBD2 (7 bases). Trimming shortened V by 0 bases and J by 2 bases, and 14 bases separated the two germline ends. The CDR3 is made up of 16 amino acids. The germline CDR1 and CDR2 sequences are SGDLS and YYNGEE. The CDR3 protein is CASSVVGRGHQETQYF. The CDR3, as DNA: TGTGCCAGCAGCGTAGTAGGGCGGGGGCATCAAGAGACCCAGTACTTC.

The chain joins TRBV29-1 to TRBJ1-2; TRBD1 is a possible D gene (5 bases). The CDR3 is 12 amino acids. V shed 4 bases and J shed 4 bases, with 10 bases lying between them. CDR1 SQVTM and CDR2 ANQGSEA come from the germline V gene. The CDR3 is CSVAPGGYGYTF. The DNA of the CDR3 is TGCAGCGTTGCCCCGGGGGGCTATGGCTACACCTTC.

The rearrangement links TRBV12-3 or TRBV12-4 to TRBJ2-4; D tentatively fits TRBD1 or TRBD2 (5 bases each). Deletions cut 5 bases from V and 12 bases from J, with 17 bases between. The CDR3 consists of 13 residues. CDR3 loop: CASSLGPGTAQYF. CDR3 coding DNA: TGTGCCAGCAGTCTAGGACCCGGGACCGCTCAGTACTTC.

The chain joins TRBV29-1 to TRBJ2-3, with 15 bases lining up with TRBD2. Looked up from germline, CDR1 is SQVTM and CDR2 is ANQGSEA. Germline trimming cut 5 bases from V and 4 bases from J; bases unmatched to any gene: 7. This CDR3 has 16 amino acids. As DNA, the CDR3 is TGCAGCGTTTCCCGGACTAGCGGGAGGGGCGCAGATACGCAGTATTTT. Translated, it gives CSVSRTSGRGADTQYF.

V gene TRBV4-1 combines with J gene TRBJ1-3; the D is unclear. Germline CDR1 is MGHRA and CDR2 is YSYEKL. V dropped 1 base and J dropped 0 bases, with 10 bases sitting between them. The CDR3 has 16 residues. CDR3 DNA: TGCGCCAGCAGCCAAGCCGCTTTGGGCTCTGGAAACACCATATATTTT. Amino acid sequence: CASSQAALGSGNTIYF.

The genes are TRBV4-3 and TRBJ1-1, with 7 bases that match TRBD1. The trim removed 0 bases at V and 4 bases at J, leaving 8 bases unmatched. The CDR3 is 16 amino acids. The germline gives CDR1 LGHNA, CDR2 YSLEER. The CDR3 DNA follows: TGCGCCAGCAGCCAAGATCGGCAGGGGGTGATCACTGAAGCTTTCTTT. Translation gives CASSQDRQGVITEAFF.

V is TRBV18 and J is TRBJ1-1, with D unclear. This CDR3 has 18 amino acids. The V end was cut by 3 bases, the J end by 1 base, with 21 bases between. The germline CDR1 and CDR2 sequences are KGHSH and LQKENI. CDR3 bases: TGTGCCAGCTCACCGGGTTTTGTGGCAAGGGCAGGGAACACTGAAGCTTTCTTT. Encoded protein: CASSPGFVARAGNTEAFF.

The chain carries TRBV7-6 and TRBJ2-2; 8 positions agree with TRBD1. The germline gives CDR1 SGHVS, CDR2 FNYEAQ. Losses at the gene ends were 6 bases for V and 1 base for J; bases not matched to a gene: 7. The CDR3 is made up of 16 amino acids. CDR3 protein: CASRFSGTGNTGELFF. The CDR3 bases are TGTGCCAGCAGGTTCTCCGGGACAGGGAACACCGGGGAGCTGTTTTTT.

The gene calls are TRBV5-1 and TRBJ1-6, with TRBD1 matching over 7 bases. There are 15 residues in the CDR3. The V gene's germline CDR1 is SGHRS and CDR2 YFSETQ. J was trimmed by 7 bases and V by 1 base; bases with no gene match: 5. The CDR3 nucleotides read TGCGCCAGCAGCTTGTGGCAGGGGGGAAATTCACCCCTCCACTTT. Amino acid sequence: CASSLWQGGNSPLHF.

This chain uses TRBV27 with TRBJ2-7; D is undetermined. V was trimmed by 2 bases and J by 2 bases, leaving 10 bases between them. This CDR3 comprises 14 residues. CDR1 and CDR2 (germline): MNHEY, SMNVEV (reference sequence). The CDR3 region is CASSLMGKAYEQYF. DNA for the CDR3: TGTGCCAGCAGTTTAATGGGTAAGGCCTACGAGCAGTACTTC.

This clone has just one count. The rearrangement joins TRBV5-1 to TRBJ1-1; 10 positions match TRBD1. The CDR3 length is 16 residues. The germline CDR1 and CDR2 sequences are SGHRS and YFSETQ. With V trimmed by 3 bases and J by 1 base, 6 bases remained unmatched. CDR3 sequence reads: CASSSGTGARNTEAFF. The DNA of the CDR3 is TGCGCCAGCAGCTCGGGGACAGGGGCGAGGAACACTGAAGCTTTCTTT.

The rearrangement joins TRBV7-9 to TRBJ2-7; 9 bases align to TRBD1. The junction had 17 bases not matched to a gene; V was cut back by 5 bases and J by 3 bases. This CDR3 region has 18 residues. Germline CDR1 and CDR2: SEHNR and FQNEAQ (reference sequence). In DNA form, the CDR3 reads TGTGCCAGCAGCGATAGAGGTACCGGGACAGGGCCATTCTACGAGCAGTACTTC. This encodes CASSDRGTGTGPFYEQYF.

The genes are TRBV19 and TRBJ2-1; D is perhaps TRBD1 or TRBD2 (5 bases each). The germline V gene has CDR1 LNHDA and CDR2 SQIVND (reference sequence). The CDR3 totals 15 residues. V was clipped by 2 bases and J by 3 bases, with 11 bases between them. CDR3 residues: CASSIMRGFYNEQFF. The CDR3 nucleotides read TGTGCCAGTAGTATAATGAGGGGTTTCTACAATGAGCAGTTCTTC.

The chain employs TRBV12-3 or TRBV12-4 and TRBJ2-3; D gene uncertain. This CDR3 spans 12 amino acids. The V gene lost 3 bases and the J gene lost 2 bases, with 3 bases spanning the gap. The CDR3 here is CASSFFTDTQYF. As DNA, the CDR3 is TGTGCCAGCAGTTTCTTCACAGATACGCAGTATTTT.

This rearrangement joins TRBV30 to TRBJ2-2; D unclear. The CDR3 extends over 14 amino acids. Trimming cost V 0 bases and J 5 bases, with 10 bases left between them. Germline-derived CDR1 and CDR2 are GTSNPN and SVGIG (reference sequence). CDR3 sequence (DNA): TGTGCCTGGAGTGTACGGAGCTTTACCGGGGAGCTGTTTTTT. Translating gives CAWSVRSFTGELFF.

The V gene is TRBV4-3, the J gene TRBJ1-5, with D perhaps matching TRBD1 (5 bases). Per germline, CDR1 LGHNA and CDR2 YSLEER. V was clipped by 0 bases and J by 7 bases, with 19 bases between them. CDR3 length: 17 residues. CDR3 sequence: CASSQDFVAGLGQPQHF. The CDR3 region has the DNA TGCGCCAGCAGCCAAGACTTTGTGGCAGGGTTGGGACAGCCCCAGCATTTT.

CDR3 amino acids: CASSLSWAADTQYF. The CDR3 DNA reads TGCGCCAGCAGCTTGAGTTGGGCCGCAGATACGCAGTATTTT. This chain links TRBV5-1 with TRBJ2-3; D call uncertain. This CDR3 is 14 amino acids long. Germline loops: CDR1 SGHRS, CDR2 YFSETQ. The germline V and J ends were trimmed by 1 base and 4 bases, with 10 bases remaining between them.

This clone appeared a few times. This rearrangement joins TRBV12-3 or TRBV12-4 to TRBJ1-5; D is unclear. The CDR3 is made up of 13 amino acids. V lost 6 bases to trimming and J lost 12 bases, with 18 bases between them. CDR3 protein: CASSPGLSEGQHF. As DNA, the CDR3 is TGTGCCAGCAGCCCCGGGCTTTCCGAGGGCCAGCATTTT.

The V and J genes are TRBV15 and TRBJ2-7; 11 bases line up with TRBD2. Trimming removed 1 base from V and 1 base from J; junction bases left unmatched: 6. The CDR3 consists of 17 residues. From germline, CDR1 is LNHNV and CDR2 YYDKDF (reference sequence). The chain's CDR3 is CATSRVYPSGRSYEQYF. CDR3 sequence (DNA): TGTGCCACCAGCAGAGTGTATCCTAGCGGGAGGTCCTACGAGCAGTACTTC.

The V and J genes are TRBV4-2 and TRBJ1-2; tentatively, D is TRBD1 (5 bases). Germline lookup yields CDR1 LGHNA and CDR2 YNFKEQ. The CDR3 extends over 16 amino acids. V lost 0 bases and J lost 4, with 15 bases in between. The CDR3 reads CASSQDRGRSTYGYTF. CDR3 DNA: TGTGCCAGCAGCCAAGATCGGGGCAGGTCGACCTATGGCTACACCTTC.

This sequence joins TRBV7-2 and TRBJ1-1; possibly TRBD1 for D (6 bases). This CDR3 spans 15 amino acids. Germline lookup yields CDR1 SGHTA and CDR2 FQGNSA. The V and J ends lost 5 bases and 1 base respectively, with 14 bases between them. The CDR3, as DNA: TGTGCCAGCAGCCCGCAGACAGGCAGGAACACTGAAGCTTTCTTT. This encodes CASSPQTGRNTEAFF.